This T cell receptor (beta chain) comes out of a study of neurological immune-mediated disorders. TCRdb re-called the 5' RACE reads through MiXCR, storing one row per CDR3 protein. The table lists some 87,000 distinct CDR3 sequences, 5.5% to 6.5% of them singletons. CDR1 is SGHTA and CDR2 is FQGNSA in the germline V gene. V lost 1 base and J 4 bases, leaving 5 bases between the germline ends. The CDR3 runs 13 residues. This clonotype was found many times. Its antigen is not known. Time point specified: longitudinal time-point 2. Study-wide points: Private repertoires in all groups were suggested by the absence of shared CDR3 amino acid sequences among expanded clones across subjects.

Sequences were obtained from PBMCs. The clonotype was recovered from a woman aged 55 to 70 with multiple sclerosis. The chain combines TRBV7-2 with TRBJ1-5; no definite D call. The CDR3 DNA reads as TGTGCCAGCAGCTTAGTATATAATCAGCCCCAGCATTTT. Translating it yields CASSLVYNQPQHF.